This T cell receptor (beta chain) emerged from a study of T-cell memory formation after mild COVID-19. Study summary: TCR clusters largely stayed donor specific.

This clonotype was recorded a few times. The target antigen is unknown. Whole-study results and caveats: Clonal second-wave expansions that peaked on day 37 had unconfirmed SARS-CoV-2 specificity. Mostly located in CM and EM were contracting CD4+ clones, with contracting CD8+ clones located in EMRA. Cross-reactive memory seemingly joined, as some responding clones were found in pre-infection memory.

The V gene's germline CDR1 is KGHSH and CDR2 LQKENI. Unmatched junction bases numbered 1, after V lost 0 bases and J lost 4 bases. CDR3 length: 15 amino acids. TCRdb fed the 5' RACE reads into MiXCR, producing one record per CDR3 protein. The sample includes about 430,000 distinct CDR3 sequences, over 15% of them seen just once. The sample was PBMCs or a T cell subset sorted from them (not recorded which). V and J are TRBV18 and TRBJ2-1; 9 bases align to TRBD2. The sequence derives from a young man who had mild COVID-19 (a few samples of this study predate the infection). Cell type and time point are not known. CDR3 nucleotide sequence: TGTGCCAGCTCACCACCGGCGGGGGGGTACAATGAGCAGTTCTTC. Protein sequence: CASSPPAGGYNEQFF.